This T cell receptor beta chain was sequenced during a study of cytomegalovirus exposure and HLA in healthy donors. The CDR3 has 15 amino acids. Germline V gives CDR1 ENHRY, CDR2 SYGVKD. The J segment lost 4 bases and the V segment lost 6 bases, leaving 4 bases of the junction unmatched. Both 60 Vbeta primers and 13 Jbeta primers went into the PCR. The protocol was immunoSEQ multiplex PCR, while the TCRdb copy is restricted to in-frame clones and leaves out a portion. The table lists roughly 130,000 clones, approximately 81% of them singletons. The sequence came from a man aged 18-30 years in good health and CMV-seronegative. The chain joins TRBV10-3 to TRBJ2-5, with TRBD2 matching over 14 bases. The material sequenced was PBMCs. The CDR3 bases are TGTGCCATCAGCCACGGACTAGCGGGGGGAGAGACCCAGTACTTC. Amino acid sequence: CAISHGLAGGETQYF.